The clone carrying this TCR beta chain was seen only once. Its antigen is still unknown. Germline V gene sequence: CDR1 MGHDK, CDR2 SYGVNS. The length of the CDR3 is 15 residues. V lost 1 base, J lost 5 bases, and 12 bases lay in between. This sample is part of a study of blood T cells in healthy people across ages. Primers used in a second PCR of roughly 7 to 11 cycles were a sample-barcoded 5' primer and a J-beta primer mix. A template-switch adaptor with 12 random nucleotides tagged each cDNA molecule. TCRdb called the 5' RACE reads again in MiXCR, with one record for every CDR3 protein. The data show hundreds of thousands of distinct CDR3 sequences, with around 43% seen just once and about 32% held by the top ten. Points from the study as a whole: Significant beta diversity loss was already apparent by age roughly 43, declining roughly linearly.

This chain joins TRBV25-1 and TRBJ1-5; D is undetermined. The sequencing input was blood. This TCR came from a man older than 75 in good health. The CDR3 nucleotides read TGTGCCAGCAGTGAATCCGGGGTACAACATCAGCCCCAGCATTTT. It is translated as CASSESGVQHQPQHF.